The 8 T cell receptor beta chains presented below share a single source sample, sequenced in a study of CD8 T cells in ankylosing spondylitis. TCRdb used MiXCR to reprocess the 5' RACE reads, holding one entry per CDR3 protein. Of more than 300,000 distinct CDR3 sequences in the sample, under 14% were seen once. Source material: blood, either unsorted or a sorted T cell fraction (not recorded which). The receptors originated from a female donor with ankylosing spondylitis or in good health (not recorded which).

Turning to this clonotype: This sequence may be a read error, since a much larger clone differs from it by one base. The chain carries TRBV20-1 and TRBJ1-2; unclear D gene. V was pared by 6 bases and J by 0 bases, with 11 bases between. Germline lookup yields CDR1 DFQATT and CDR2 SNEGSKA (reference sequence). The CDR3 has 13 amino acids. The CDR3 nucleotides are TGCAGTGCCAGGACTGGGTCTAACTATGGCTACACCTTC. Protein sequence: CSARTGSNYGYTF.

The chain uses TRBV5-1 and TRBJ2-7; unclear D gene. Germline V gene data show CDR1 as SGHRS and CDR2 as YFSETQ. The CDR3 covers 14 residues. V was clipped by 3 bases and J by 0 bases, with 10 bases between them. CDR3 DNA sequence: TGCGCCAGCAGCTCGGACGCGGCCTCCTACGAGCAGTACTTC. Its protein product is CASSSDAASYEQYF.

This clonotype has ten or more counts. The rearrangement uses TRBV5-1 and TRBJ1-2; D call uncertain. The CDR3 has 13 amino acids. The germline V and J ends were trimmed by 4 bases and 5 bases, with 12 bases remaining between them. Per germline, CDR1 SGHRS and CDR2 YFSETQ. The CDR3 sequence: CASSTPDLYGYTF. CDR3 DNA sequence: TGCGCCAGCAGCACTCCGGACCTATATGGCTACACCTTC.

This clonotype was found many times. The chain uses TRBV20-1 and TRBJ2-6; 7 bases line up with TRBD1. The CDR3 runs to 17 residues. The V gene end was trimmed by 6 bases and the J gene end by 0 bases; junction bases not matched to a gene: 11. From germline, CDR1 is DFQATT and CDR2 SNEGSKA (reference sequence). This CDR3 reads CSAVTGARNSGANVLTF. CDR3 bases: TGCAGTGCGGTCACAGGGGCAAGGAACTCTGGGGCCAACGTCCTGACTTTC.

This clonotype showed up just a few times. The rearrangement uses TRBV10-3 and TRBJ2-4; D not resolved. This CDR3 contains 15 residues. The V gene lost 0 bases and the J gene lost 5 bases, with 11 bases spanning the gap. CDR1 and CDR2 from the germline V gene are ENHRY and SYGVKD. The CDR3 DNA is TGTGCCATCAGTGAGTCGGGGAATGGCGAAAACATTCAGTACTTC. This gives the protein CAISESGNGENIQYF.

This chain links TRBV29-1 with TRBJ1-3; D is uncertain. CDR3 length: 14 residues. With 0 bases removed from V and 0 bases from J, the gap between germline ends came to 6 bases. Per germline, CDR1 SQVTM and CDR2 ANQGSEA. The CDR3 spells CSVEDNLSGNTIYF. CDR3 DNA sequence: TGCAGCGTTGAAGATAACCTCTCTGGAAACACCATATATTTT. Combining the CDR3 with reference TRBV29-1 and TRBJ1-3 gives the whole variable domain SAVISQKPSRDICQRGTSLTIQCQVDSQVTMMFWYRQQPGQSLTLIATANQGSEATYESGFVIDKFPISRPNLTFSTLTVSNMSPEDSSIYLCSVEDNLSGNTIYFGEGSWLTVV.

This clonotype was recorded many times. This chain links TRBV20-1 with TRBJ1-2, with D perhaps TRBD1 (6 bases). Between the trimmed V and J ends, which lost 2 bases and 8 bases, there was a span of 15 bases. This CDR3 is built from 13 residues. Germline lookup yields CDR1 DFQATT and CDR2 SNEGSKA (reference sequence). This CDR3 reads CSARLSTGSGYTF. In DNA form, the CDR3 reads TGCAGTGCTAGATTATCGACAGGATCAGGCTACACCTTC.

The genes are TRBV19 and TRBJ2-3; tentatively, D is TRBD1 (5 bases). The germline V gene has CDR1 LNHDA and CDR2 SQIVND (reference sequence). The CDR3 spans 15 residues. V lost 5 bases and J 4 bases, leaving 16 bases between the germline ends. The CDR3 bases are TGTGCCAGTAGTGCAGCAGCCCCCAGGGCAGATACGCAGTATTTT. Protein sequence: CASSAAAPRADTQYF.